Here is one T cell receptor (beta chain) with its context. Its recognized antigen is unknown. Per-base quality was not reported, and no clone a single base away is much larger than it. The sample belongs to a study of blood T cell repertoires in COVID-19 (dated by TCRdb to 2019 to 2021). Background on the whole study: The collaborator samples originated in the United States, Italy and Spain and spanned the acute and convalescent phases of COVID-19. The samples were drawn from the first 160 participants of the ongoing ImmuneRACE study and from 950 to 1,500 subjects provided by 6 global collaborators. The repertoires were made available in a free public database intended to serve as a resource for research on the immune response to SARS-CoV-2. Nearly every sample came with metadata listing a de-identified subject ID, COVID-19 status, age in years and sex. Where HLA class I and class II types were available, the types were taken from metadata supplied by the sample provider, not from assay-based typing. Deeply sampled blood TCRbeta repertoires from subjects exposed to, actively infected with, or recovered from COVID-19 were included in the dataset. The material from the prospective study consisted of cDNA or gDNA derived from T cells, B-cell-depleted T cells, or PBMCs.

TCRbeta CDR3 regions were amplified from genomic DNA using the immunoSEQ Assay, a bias-controlled multiplex PCR. The study's own analysis went as follows. Within the assay, amplification of reference gene primers was used to estimate how many nucleated cells each sample contained. To quantify the absolute abundance of each unique TCRbeta CDR3 rearrangement, sequence reads were collapsed and filtered. For each sample, productive Simpson clonality was calculated as the square root of Simpson's diversity index across productive rearrangements. Here the immuneACCESS table is served through TCRdb, limited to in-frame sequences with V and J called. Missing clones are a known gap in these copies; in checked studies unresolved V genes cover under half, and the rest lacks a known reason. The V and J calls and the clone size are those of that table, but D and trimming were determined from the DNA. For this sample the table gives approximately 90,000 clones, of which 65% to 90% were detected only once. The ten largest clones capture approximately 19% of the sample.

Each collaborating institution followed its own protocols to collect whole blood in K2EDTA tubes. For TCRbeta analysis, collaborator samples were shipped as frozen whole blood, as isolated PBMCs, or as DNA extracted from either sample type. Overall results and qualifications from the work: The quantity of clinical and demographic metadata differed by source and by participant and was supplied without curation.

The clonotype was recovered from a woman of 80 years or more with acute or convalescent COVID-19. The source material was peripheral blood.

The nucleotides are TGTGCCAGCAGCTTACCACTAGCGGGGGCCCAACGTCGGTCCTACGAGCAGTACTTC. Its protein product is CASSLPLAGAQRRSYEQYF. The rearrangement combines TRBV7-9 with TRBJ2-7, with TRBD2 matching 11 junction bases. From a lookup of the germline V gene (reference sequence), CDR1 and CDR2 are SEHNR and FQNEAQ. V lost 2 bases and J lost 1 base, and the count of bases not matched to a germline gene is 13. From its cysteine to its phenylalanine, the CDR3 spans 19 amino acids. Just the 57-base CDR3 DNA is kept, in frame starting at base 1.